Following are 25 T cell receptor beta chains from one sample sequenced in a study of STAT5B mutations in CD4+ large granular lymphocyte leukemia. TCRdb's table, derived via immunoSEQ multiplex PCR, lists solely in-frame clones and lacks some. The profile shows about 24,000 clones, 60% to 80% of them singletons. The sample was CD4+ T cells from blood buffy coats. Source of these receptors: a human donor in good health.

This chain uses TRBV7-6 with TRBJ1-5; D is unclear. CDR1 SGHVS and CDR2 FNYEAQ come from the germline V gene. Deletions cut 5 bases from V and 0 bases from J, with 11 bases between. The CDR3 is 15 amino acids. CDR3 sequence (DNA): TGTGCCAGCAGCCTCCAGGCCTATAGCAATCAGCCCCAGCATTTT. It codes for CASSLQAYSNQPQHF.

The chain joins TRBV15 to TRBJ2-6, with a weak D call TRBD2 (5 bases). Germline lookup yields CDR1 LNHNV and CDR2 YYDKDF (reference sequence). Trimming left V 0 bases short and J 5 bases short, with 26 bases between. This CDR3 has 21 residues. CDR3 region: CATSRDHLGEGLWLWANVLTF. CDR3 DNA sequence: TGTGCCACCAGCAGAGATCATCTTGGTGAGGGTTTGTGGCTCTGGGCCAACGTCCTGACTTTC. The variable domain in full, completed from reference TRBV15 and TRBJ2-6, reads DAMVIQNPRYQVTQFGKPVTLSCSQTLNHNVMYWYQQKSSQAPKLLFHYYDKDFNNEADTPDNFQSRRPNTSFCFLDIRSPGLGDTAMYLCATSRDHLGEGLWLWANVLTFGAGSRLTVL.

DNA for the CDR3: TGTGCCAGCAGCTTAGGAGTAAGCCCGTTCAATGAGCAGTTCTTC. It encodes CASSLGVSPFNEQFF. The J gene is TRBJ2-1, the V gene TRBV7-8; D remains ambiguous. Per germline, CDR1 SGHVS and CDR2 FQNEAQ. The CDR3 length is 15 residues. V lost 1 base and J 6 bases, leaving 13 bases between the germline ends.

V gene TRBV6-1 combines with J gene TRBJ1-1; D not certain. The CDR3 loop spans 13 amino acids. Germline assignment: CDR1 MNHNS and CDR2 SASEGT. V was pared by 5 bases and J by 1 base, with 8 bases between. CDR3 sequence (DNA): TGTGCCAGCAGTACCCTTGGGAACACTGAAGCTTTCTTT. This translates into CASSTLGNTEAFF.

The chain has TRBV15 and TRBJ2-1; D is unclear. V lost 0 bases and J lost 3, with 0 bases in between. The length of the CDR3 is 12 residues. Germline V lookup: CDR1 LNHNV, CDR2 YYDKDF (reference sequence). The CDR3, as DNA: TGTGCCACCAGCAGAGACTACAATGAGCAGTTCTTC. Its translation is CATSRDYNEQFF.

This clone showed up just a few times. The chain recombines TRBV2 with TRBJ1-1; D unresolved. V gave up 3 bases and J gave up 1 base, with 9 bases separating them. The CDR3 length is 14 residues. CDR1 is SNHLY and CDR2 is FYNNEI in the germline V gene. This chain's CDR3 is CASSDIGWNTEAFF. The CDR3 DNA reads TGTGCCAGCAGTGATATTGGGTGGAACACTGAAGCTTTCTTT.

This clone appeared once. The V call is TRBV10-3, the J call TRBJ1-2, with D maybe TRBD1 (5 bases). The CDR3 sequence is 15 residues long. The V gene lost 0 bases and the J gene lost 6 bases, with 14 bases spanning the gap. CDR1 and CDR2 (germline): ENHRY, SYGVKD. The CDR3 DNA sequence: TGTGCCATCAGTGAGTCCGGAGGGGAGATAAATGGCTACACCTTC. Translation: CAISESGGEINGYTF.

The chain joins TRBV7-2 to TRBJ2-7, with TRBD2 matching over 9 bases. The CDR3 length is 16 residues. Germline CDR1 SGHTA, CDR2 FQGNSA. The J segment lost 5 bases and the V segment lost 2 bases, leaving 10 bases of the junction unmatched. The CDR3 region has the DNA TGTGCCAGCAGCTTATATTCCGCAGGACTAGCGCACGAGCAGTACTTC. As protein: CASSLYSAGLAHEQYF. The full variable domain, completed using reference TRBV7-2 and TRBJ2-7, is GAGVSQSPSNKVTEKGKDVELRCDPISGHTALYWYRQSLGQGLEFLIYFQGNSAPDKSGLPSDRFSAERTGGSVSTLTIQRTQQEDSAVYLCASSLYSAGLAHEQYFGPGTRLTVT.

The chain combines TRBV6-5 with TRBJ2-7, with D maybe TRBD1 (6 bases). Germline CDR1 and CDR2: MNHEY and SVGAGI. V lost 6 bases, J lost 3 bases, and 15 bases lay in between. This CDR3 is built from 14 residues. The CDR3, as DNA: TGTGCCAGCAGCCGACGTTCAGGGGACTACGAGCAGTACTTC. Its protein product is CASSRRSGDYEQYF.

The CDR3 region has the DNA TGTGCCAGTAGTACCCTGACAGGGGGCGACACTGAAGCTTTCTTT. Protein product: CASSTLTGGDTEAFF. This chain links TRBV19 with TRBJ1-1; TRBD1 aligns across 10 bases. The CDR3 loop spans 15 amino acids. Trimming cost V 4 bases and J 3 bases; bases outside gene matches: 5. CDR1 is LNHDA, CDR2 SQIVND, per germline (reference sequence).

The rearrangement uses TRBV4-2 and TRBJ1-2; possibly TRBD1 for D (5 bases). The CDR3 contains 15 residues. Trimming removed 1 base at V and 4 bases at J, with 13 bases between. Germline V gene lookup returns CDR1 LGHNA and CDR2 YNFKEQ. The CDR3 sequence is CASSQGTLEGYGYTF. The CDR3 DNA reads as TGTGCCAGCAGCCAAGGGACACTTGAGGGCTATGGCTACACCTTC.

This chain uses TRBV28 with TRBJ2-2; TRBD1 agrees at 8 bases. The length of the CDR3 is 17 residues. Germline lookup yields CDR1 MDHEN and CDR2 SYDVKM. Trimming at V came to 8 bases and at J to 6 bases, leaving 17 bases not matched to a gene. CDR3 sequence reads: CASGPLPGQASSGELFF. CDR3 DNA: TGTGCCAGCGGCCCCCTACCGGGACAGGCGAGTTCCGGGGAGCTGTTTTTT.

Remarks on this clone: Other DNA sequences in the same sample also yield this CDR3. The gene calls are TRBV7-9 and TRBJ1-1; possibly TRBD1 for D (6 bases). The germline V gene encodes CDR1 SEHNR and CDR2 FQNEAQ (reference sequence). This CDR3 is 15 amino acids long. Deletions cut 5 bases from V and 0 bases from J, with 13 bases between. In DNA, the CDR3 is TGTGCCAGCAGCCCAAAGGACAGATTGAACACTGAAGCTTTCTTT. Translating gives CASSPKDRLNTEAFF.

The chain combines TRBV11-2 with TRBJ2-7, with a tentative D call TRBD2 (5 bases). Germline CDR1 is SGHAT and CDR2 is FQNNGV. V was trimmed by 1 base and J by 9 bases, leaving 22 bases between them. The CDR3 sequence is 16 residues long. CDR3 coding DNA: TGTGCCAGCAGCTTAGCACTGGGAAGAGTATACGAGGGGCAGTACTTC. It specifies CASSLALGRVYEGQYF.

This sequence joins TRBV11-2 and TRBJ1-2, with 10 bases that match TRBD1. This CDR3 is 16 amino acids long. Per germline, CDR1 SGHAT and CDR2 FQNNGV. The J segment lost 1 base and the V segment lost 6 bases, leaving 8 bases of the junction unmatched. CDR3 DNA: TGTGCCAGCAGAACGCCGGGACAGGGGTTTAACTATGGCTACACCTTC. Translating gives CASRTPGQGFNYGYTF. Full variable domain (remainder filled in from reference TRBV11-2 and TRBJ1-2): EAGVAQSPRYKIIEKRQSVAFWCNPISGHATLYWYQQILGQGPKLLIQFQNNGVVDDSQLPKDRFSAERLKGVDSTLKIQPAKLEDSAVYLCASRTPGQGFNYGYTFGSGTRLTVV.

The rearrangement uses TRBV6-1 and TRBJ1-1, with D unresolved. Trimming shortened V by 4 bases and J by 1 base, and 19 bases separated the two germline ends. The CDR3 runs 17 residues. Germline lookup yields CDR1 MNHNS and CDR2 SASEGT. This chain's CDR3 is CASSVTRGGIQNTEAFF. DNA of the CDR3: TGTGCCAGCAGTGTGACACGCGGAGGCATACAGAACACTGAAGCTTTCTTT.

The genes are TRBV5-1 and TRBJ2-5; D is ambiguous. The assigned J gene may be wrong: the sequence end matches TRBJ2-7 better. This CDR3 has 15 amino acids. Germline lookup yields CDR1 SGHRS and CDR2 YFSETQ. The CDR3 DNA sequence: TGCGCCAGCAGCAAAACAGCCCGGGCAGGCGACGAGCAGTACTTC. As protein: CASSKTARAGDEQYF.

This sequence joins TRBV6-1 and TRBJ1-5; D remains ambiguous. CDR3 size: 14 residues. Trimming left V 9 bases short and J 5 bases short, with 17 bases between. Germline assignment: CDR1 MNHNS and CDR2 SASEGT. CDR3 DNA: TGTGCCAGTAAATCTCATGGGGTGGATCAGCCCCAGCATTTT. Its translation is CASKSHGVDQPQHF.

This clone was detected only a few times. Other DNA variants within this sample encode the same CDR3. The genes are TRBV4-1 and TRBJ1-2, with D unclear. The germline V gene has CDR1 MGHRA and CDR2 YSYEKL. V shed 1 base and J shed 4 bases, with 4 bases lying between them. The CDR3 runs to 12 residues. The CDR3 coding sequence is TGCGCCAGCAGCCAAGGGATCTATGGCTACACCTTC. Amino acids: CASSQGIYGYTF.

CDR3 loop: CASSDIRLAGGTYEQYF. CDR3 sequence (DNA): TGTGCCAGCAGTGATATAAGACTAGCGGGGGGCACCTACGAGCAGTACTTC. V is TRBV2 and J is TRBJ2-7; TRBD2 agrees at 13 bases. Germline CDR1 SNHLY, CDR2 FYNNEI. The CDR3 extends over 17 amino acids. V lost 3 bases to trimming and J lost 2 bases; unmatched junction nucleotides: 7.

The chain carries TRBV2 and TRBJ2-1; 7 bases are shared with TRBD1. CDR1 and CDR2 (germline): SNHLY, FYNNEI. J lost 1 base, V lost 8 bases, and 2 bases had no gene match. The CDR3 is made up of 13 amino acids. Written as DNA, the CDR3 is TGTGCCAGCGGGACAGATTCCTACAATGAGCAGTTCTTC. Encoded protein: CASGTDSYNEQFF.

This chain joins TRBV6-5 and TRBJ1-3, with no clear D. The CDR3 is 13 residues long. Germline CDR1 and CDR2: MNHEY and SVGAGI. V was trimmed by 2 bases and J by 4 bases, leaving 6 bases between them. The CDR3 region has the DNA TGTGCCAGCAGTTACGCACGGGGAAACACCATATATTTT. This gives the protein CASSYARGNTIYF.

This clone was seen a handful of times. The gene calls are TRBV15 and TRBJ2-3; D uncertain. V lost 3 bases and J 4 bases, leaving 11 bases between the germline ends. CDR3 size: 14 residues. Germline-derived CDR1 and CDR2 are LNHNV and YYDKDF (reference sequence). This CDR3 is CATSSIWFSDTQYF. The CDR3 region has the DNA TGTGCCACCAGCAGCATTTGGTTTTCAGATACGCAGTATTTT. The complete variable domain, with remaining parts taken from reference TRBV15 and TRBJ2-3, reads DAMVIQNPRYQVTQFGKPVTLSCSQTLNHNVMYWYQQKSSQAPKLLFHYYDKDFNNEADTPDNFQSRRPNTSFCFLDIRSPGLGDTAMYLCATSSIWFSDTQYFGPGTRLTVL.

This chain joins TRBV27 and TRBJ2-7; no clear D gene. Germline values: CDR1 MNHEY, CDR2 SMNVEV (reference sequence). CDR3 length: 13 amino acids. Trimming stripped 6 bases from V and 2 bases from J, with 11 bases between. In DNA, the CDR3 is TGTGCCAGCAGGAACCCCCTTACCTACGAGCAGTACTTC. Translated, it gives CASRNPLTYEQYF.

The V gene is TRBV5-1, the J gene TRBJ1-3; unclear D gene. Germline CDR1 is SGHRS and CDR2 is YFSETQ. Deletions cut 4 bases from V and 0 bases from J, with 11 bases between. CDR3 length: 15 residues. The CDR3 DNA follows: TGCGCCAGCAGCCCCGAAGGGAACTCTGGAAACACCATATATTTT. Its translation is CASSPEGNSGNTIYF.